Given below is one T cell receptor (beta chain) in context. In the study's own analysis: It was from reference gene primer amplification that nucleated cell counts were estimated. Using immunoSEQ multiplex PCR, the repertoire was profiled, and TCRdb retains in-frame clones only, with some absent. That table furnishes V, J and clone size, whereas the DNA furnished D and trimming. The repertoire holds about 28,000 clones, over 70% seen once, with more than 15% in the top ten. This entry is derived from a study of blood T cell repertoires in COVID-19. Study information: Whether acute or convalescent, the COVID-19 samples came from the United States, Italy and Spain. T cells, B-cell-depleted T cells, or PBMCs supplied cDNA or gDNA.

This CDR3 has 14 amino acids. The V gene's germline CDR1 is LGHNA and CDR2 YNFKEQ. The V end was cut by 4 bases, the J end by 13 bases, with 22 bases between. The source is a woman aged 55-69 years with acute or convalescent COVID-19. The rearrangement links TRBV4-2 to TRBJ1-2; no definite D call. Sample: peripheral blood. The CDR3: CASSRRPGGKFRTF. The DNA for the CDR3 is TGTGCCAGCAGCCGCCGGCCGGGAGGGAAGTTTCGCACCTTC.